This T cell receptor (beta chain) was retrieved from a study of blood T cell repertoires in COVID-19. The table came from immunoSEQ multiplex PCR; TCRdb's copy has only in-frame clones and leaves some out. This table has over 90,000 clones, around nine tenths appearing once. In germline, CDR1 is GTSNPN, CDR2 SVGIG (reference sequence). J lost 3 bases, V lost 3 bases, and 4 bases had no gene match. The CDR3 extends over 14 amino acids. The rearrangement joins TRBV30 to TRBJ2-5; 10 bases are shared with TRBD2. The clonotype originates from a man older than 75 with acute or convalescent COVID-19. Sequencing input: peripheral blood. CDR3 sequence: CAWRSGGGKETQYF. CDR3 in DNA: TGTGCCTGGAGAAGCGGGGGGGGCAAAGAGACCCAGTACTTC.